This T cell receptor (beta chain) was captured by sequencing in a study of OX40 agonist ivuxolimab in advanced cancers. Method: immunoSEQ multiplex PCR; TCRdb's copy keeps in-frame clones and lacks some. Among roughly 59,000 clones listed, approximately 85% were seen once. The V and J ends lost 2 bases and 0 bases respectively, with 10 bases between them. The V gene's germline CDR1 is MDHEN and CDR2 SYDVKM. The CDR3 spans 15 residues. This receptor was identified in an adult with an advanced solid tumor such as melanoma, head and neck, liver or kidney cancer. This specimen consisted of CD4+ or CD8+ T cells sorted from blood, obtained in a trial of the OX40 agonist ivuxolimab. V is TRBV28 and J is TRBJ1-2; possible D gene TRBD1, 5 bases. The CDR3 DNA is TGTGCCAGCAGTTTACCGGGACTGGCTAACTATGGCTACACCTTC. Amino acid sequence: CASSLPGLANYGYTF.